Presented here are 30 T cell receptor beta chains from one specimen sequenced in a study of blood T cell repertoires in COVID-19 (dated by TCRdb to the early 2020s). The library was obtained by the immunoSEQ multiplex PCR assay. The table comes from immuneACCESS by way of TCRdb, which keeps in-frame sequences with V and J called. Part of the clones is missing from these tables; in studies checked, under half for an unresolved V gene and the rest for unknown reasons. The sample table lists about 74,000 clones, more than 75% of them with a count of one. The ten most abundant clones make up around 30% of the sample. The sequencing sample was made of peripheral blood. All receptors derive from a woman of 80 years or more with active or convalescent COVID-19.

This clone turned up a few times. The chain combines TRBV5-1 with TRBJ2-3, with 7 positions matching TRBD1. This CDR3 comprises 16 residues. V shed 0 bases, J shed 0 bases, and the junction held 4 bases outside the gene matches. Germline V gene data show CDR1 as SGHRS and CDR2 as YFSETQ. The CDR3 region has the DNA TGCGCCAGCAGCTTGGATGGGACAGTTAGCACAGATACGCAGTATTTT. This sequence encodes CASSLDGTVSTDTQYF.

This chain joins TRBV15 and TRBJ1-4; 8 positions agree with TRBD1. V was clipped by 8 bases and J by 6 bases; unmatched bases: 17. Germline assignment: CDR1 LNHNV and CDR2 YYDKDF (reference sequence). The CDR3 spans 17 residues. The CDR3 coding sequence is TGTGCCACCCATCATCCCGGGACAGGCAAAGGGGATGAAAAACTGTTTTTT. As protein: CATHHPGTGKGDEKLFF.

The V gene is TRBV29-1, the J gene TRBJ2-7; TRBD1 might be the D (5 bases). CDR1 is SQVTM and CDR2 is ANQGSEA in the germline V gene. The CDR3 length is 12 residues. Trimming pared 4 bases from V and 7 bases from J, leaving 14 bases between. The CDR3 reads CSVGQSYLEQYF. The DNA for the CDR3 is TGCAGCGTTGGACAGAGCTATTTGGAGCAGTACTTC.

This clone came up a few times. V gene TRBV7-2 combines with J gene TRBJ1-1; D is possibly TRBD1 (5 bases). Germline V gene sequence: CDR1 SGHTA, CDR2 FQGNSA. The CDR3 is made up of 14 amino acids. V was trimmed by 3 bases and J by 4 bases, leaving 12 bases between them. The CDR3 DNA is TGTGCCAGCAGCTTGCAGGGCGGGAGCACTGAAGCTTTCTTT. This translates into CASSLQGGSTEAFF.

The gene calls are TRBV5-1 and TRBJ2-3, with D tentatively TRBD2 (5 bases). This CDR3 comprises 12 residues. Germline V gene lookup returns CDR1 SGHRS and CDR2 YFSETQ. Between the trimmed V and J ends, which lost 2 bases and 6 bases, there was a span of 7 bases. CDR3 DNA: TGCGCCAGCAGCTTCTTAGCGGATACGCAGTATTTT. It is translated as CASSFLADTQYF.

The chain couples TRBV5-1 to TRBJ1-2, with a tentative D call TRBD1 (6 bases). V dropped 0 bases and J dropped 5 bases, with 8 bases sitting between them. The CDR3 contains 13 residues. Germline V gene data show CDR1 as SGHRS and CDR2 as YFSETQ. CDR3 region: CASSLEQGYGYTF. DNA of the CDR3: TGCGCCAGCAGCTTGGAACAGGGATATGGCTACACCTTC.

The CDR3 protein is CASSLLQNPNYGYTF. The CDR3 nucleotides read TGTGCCAGCAGCTTGCTGCAGAATCCGAACTATGGCTACACCTTC. The rearrangement joins TRBV5-6 to TRBJ1-2; D not resolved. The germline V gene has CDR1 SGHDT and CDR2 YYEEEE. The CDR3 has 15 amino acids. V lost 1 base to trimming and J lost 2 bases, with 12 bases between them.

This clone was picked up one time. CDR3 in amino acids: CASSTPGGVLGSTDTQYF. CDR3 sequence (DNA): TGTGCCAGTAGTACTCCCGGCGGAGTACTCGGTAGCACAGATACGCAGTATTTT. This chain connects TRBV19 to TRBJ2-3; D gene unclear. Trimming removed 4 bases at V and 0 bases at J, with 20 bases between. The CDR3 is 18 amino acids. CDR1 is LNHDA and CDR2 is SQIVND in the germline V gene (reference sequence). Variable domain in full (rest from reference TRBV19 and TRBJ2-3): DGGITQSPKYLFRKEGQNVTLSCEQNLNHDAMYWYRQDPGQGLRLIYYSQIVNDFQKGDIAEGYSVSREKKESFPLTVTSAQKNPTAFYLCASSTPGGVLGSTDTQYFGPGTRLTVL.

V gene TRBV4-1 combines with J gene TRBJ2-2; tentatively, D is TRBD1 (6 bases). The germline V gene has CDR1 MGHRA and CDR2 YSYEKL. Trimming removed 4 bases at V and 5 bases at J, with 17 bases between. The CDR3 runs to 16 residues. The CDR3 bases are TGCGCCAGCAGCCTCGAACCGGGACAAGATACCGGGGAGCTGTTTTTT. Residues: CASSLEPGQDTGELFF.

This chain connects TRBV9 to TRBJ1-2; the D gene is possibly TRBD1 (5 bases). CDR3 length: 13 amino acids. Trimming removed 2 bases at V and 1 base at J, with 6 bases between. Germline CDR1 is SGDLS and CDR2 is YYNGEE. CDR3 amino acids: CASSVQGNYGYTF. Here the CDR3 DNA reads TGTGCCAGCAGCGTTCAGGGTAACTATGGCTACACCTTC.

This chain uses TRBV3-1 (or the pseudogene TRBV3-2) with TRBJ2-1; 8 nucleotides match TRBD2. Germline V CDR1 and CDR2: LGHDT, YNNKEL (reference sequence). The CDR3 length is 14 residues. V lost 4 bases and J lost 9; bases outside the gene matches: 8. CDR3 sequence reads: CASSPISGVFEQFF. CDR3 sequence (DNA): TGTGCCAGCAGCCCGATTAGCGGGGTTTTTGAGCAGTTCTTC.

This rearrangement joins TRBV25-1 to TRBJ1-4, with D maybe TRBD1 (5 bases). Between the trimmed V and J ends, which lost 3 bases and 3 bases, there was a span of 8 bases. Looked up from germline, CDR1 is MGHDK and CDR2 is SYGVNS. This CDR3 spans 14 amino acids. This CDR3 is CASSERRANEKLFF. The CDR3 nucleotides are TGTGCCAGCAGTGAGCGCAGGGCTAATGAAAAACTGTTTTTT. The full variable domain, completed using reference TRBV25-1 and TRBJ1-4, is EADIYQTPRYLVIGTGKKITLECSQTMGHDKMYWYQQDPGMELHLIHYSYGVNSTEKGDLSSESTVSRIRTEHFPLTLESARPSHTSQYLCASSERRANEKLFFGSGTQLSVL.

The V and J genes are TRBV4-3 and TRBJ1-1, with D hard to call. V lost 0 bases and J lost 1, with 6 bases in between. Germline V gene data show CDR1 as LGHNA and CDR2 as YSLEER. The CDR3 loop spans 14 amino acids. The CDR3 here is CASSQESRNTEAFF. The CDR3 nucleotides are TGCGCCAGCAGCCAAGAGAGCCGGAACACTGAAGCTTTCTTT.

The chain carries TRBV4-1 and TRBJ2-3, with 15 bases aligning to TRBD2. V shed 1 base, J shed 1 base, and the junction held 6 bases outside the gene matches. CDR3 size: 19 residues. Germline assignment: CDR1 MGHRA and CDR2 YSYEKL. The CDR3 DNA sequence: TGCGCCAGCAGCCAAGGCGGACTAGCGGGGGGGACACGCACAGATACGCAGTATTTT. Translated: CASSQGGLAGGTRTDTQYF.

This clone was seen a few times. This sequence joins TRBV5-1 and TRBJ2-1; 8 nucleotides align to TRBD1. This CDR3 has 11 residues. V dropped 8 bases and J dropped 6; count of bases not matched to a gene: 1. Looked up from germline, CDR1 is SGHRS and CDR2 is YFSETQ. The CDR3 region has the DNA TGCGCCAGGGACAGGGTCAATGAGCAGTTCTTC. Its translation: CARDRVNEQFF.

The chain uses TRBV5-1 and TRBJ1-5; D is undetermined. The CDR3 covers 15 residues. V was clipped by 1 base and J by 4 bases, with 12 bases between them. Germline CDR1 SGHRS, CDR2 YFSETQ. CDR3 in amino acids: CASSLLPQSNQPQHF. CDR3 in DNA: TGCGCCAGCAGCTTGCTGCCACAGTCTAATCAGCCCCAGCATTTT. Full variable domain (remainder filled in from reference TRBV5-1 and TRBJ1-5): KAGVTQTPRYLIKTRGQQVTLSCSPISGHRSVSWYQQTPGQGLQFLFEYFSETQRNKGNFPGRFSGRQFSNSRSEMNVSTLELGDSALYLCASSLLPQSNQPQHFGDGTRLSIL.

The J gene is TRBJ2-7, the V gene TRBV5-6; 8 bases are shared with TRBD1. V dropped 4 bases and J dropped 3; count of bases not matched to a gene: 9. This CDR3 contains 15 residues. The germline V gene encodes CDR1 SGHDT and CDR2 YYEEEE. The CDR3 coding sequence is TGTGCCAGCAGCGGTGGGACAGGTTCCCGCTACGAGCAGTACTTC. Its protein product is CASSGGTGSRYEQYF. The full variable domain, its missing parts supplied by reference TRBV5-6 and TRBJ2-7, is DAGVTQSPTHLIKTRGQQVTLRCSPKSGHDTVSWYQQALGQGPQFIFQYYEEEERQRGNFPDRFSGHQFPNYSSELNVNALLLGDSALYLCASSGGTGSRYEQYFGPGTRLTVT.

This clone came up a few times. This chain links TRBV6-2 or TRBV6-3 with TRBJ2-7, with D tentatively TRBD2 (7 bases). V was trimmed by 2 bases and J by 1 base, leaving 12 bases between them. CDR3 length: 15 residues. The germline V gene encodes CDR1 MNHEY and CDR2 SVGEGT. CDR3 sequence: CASSYGGATSYEQYF. CDR3 coding DNA: TGTGCCAGCAGTTACGGGGGGGCCACTTCCTACGAGCAGTACTTC.

The chain uses TRBV7-2 and TRBJ1-1; D is ambiguous. Germline loops: CDR1 SGHTA, CDR2 FQGNSA. V lost 1 base and J 0 bases, leaving 3 bases between the germline ends. The CDR3 contains 13 residues. The CDR3 reads CASSLDLNTEAFF. CDR3 DNA sequence: TGTGCCAGCAGCTTAGACTTGAACACTGAAGCTTTCTTT.

This rearrangement joins TRBV6-2 or TRBV6-3 to TRBJ1-2, with a possible D match to TRBD1 (5 bases). CDR1 and CDR2 from the germline V gene are MNHEY and SVGEGT. The CDR3 is made up of 17 amino acids. V dropped 2 bases and J dropped 4 bases, with 20 bases sitting between them. The CDR3: CASSYGRGTPNVYGYTF. The CDR3 region has the DNA TGTGCCAGCAGTTACGGGCGGGGGACCCCTAATGTCTATGGCTACACCTTC.

The chain has TRBV3-1 (or the pseudogene TRBV3-2) and TRBJ1-2, with D possibly matching TRBD1 (6 bases). This CDR3 region has 14 residues. The V end lost 4 bases, the J end lost 4 bases, and 13 bases lay between the germline ends. Germline values: CDR1 LGHDT, CDR2 YNNKEL (reference sequence). CDR3 DNA sequence: TGTGCCAGCAGCCCTACAGGGTATAGCTATGGCTACACCTTC. Encoded protein: CASSPTGYSYGYTF.

The J gene is TRBJ2-3, the V gene TRBV7-3; 10 bases are a match to TRBD1. V shed 5 bases and J 2 bases; nucleotides not matched to a gene: 4. The CDR3 consists of 15 residues. Per the germline V gene, CDR1 is SGHTA and CDR2 is FQGTGA. The CDR3 is CASSKDRGHTDTQYF. The CDR3 DNA sequence: TGTGCCAGCAGCAAAGACAGGGGGCACACAGATACGCAGTATTTT.

This rearrangement joins TRBV27 to TRBJ2-2; a weak D match, TRBD1 (6 bases). Germline CDR1 MNHEY, CDR2 SMNVEV (reference sequence). V was cut by 2 bases and J by 4 bases, with 11 bases left in between. The CDR3 spans 15 residues. The CDR3 spells CASSLGPGVTGELFF. CDR3 sequence (DNA): TGTGCCAGCAGTTTAGGTCCAGGGGTCACCGGGGAGCTGTTTTTT.

The chain has TRBV24-1 and TRBJ2-2; 12 bases match TRBD2. Germline CDR1 reads KGHDR; CDR2 reads SFDVKD. The CDR3 loop spans 18 amino acids. The trim removed 3 bases at V and 3 bases at J, leaving 7 bases unmatched. The DNA for the CDR3 is TGTGCCACCAGTGATCAAGATGGACTAGCGGGGTACACCGGGGAGCTGTTTTTT. Protein product: CATSDQDGLAGYTGELFF.

V and J are TRBV6-5 and TRBJ2-3, with 12 nucleotides matching TRBD1. This CDR3 has 15 amino acids. The germline CDR1 and CDR2 sequences are MNHEY and SVGAGI. J gave up 5 bases and V 6 bases, and 6 bases lay outside the gene matches. The CDR3 nucleotides read TGTGCCAGCAGCTGGGACAGGGGGCTTGGAGATACGCAGTATTTT. Translating it yields CASSWDRGLGDTQYF.

This clone was recorded only once. The gene calls are TRBV6-2 or TRBV6-3 and TRBJ1-4; TRBD1 agrees at 8 bases. The trim removed 5 bases at V and 6 bases at J, leaving 11 bases unmatched. The CDR3 spans 16 residues. Per the germline V gene, CDR1 is MNHEY and CDR2 is SVGEGT. The CDR3 region is CASSRTGTFGDEKLFF. CDR3 coding DNA: TGTGCCAGCAGTCGGACAGGGACTTTTGGAGATGAAAAACTGTTTTTT.

The chain uses TRBV30 and TRBJ1-6; no clear D. The CDR3 runs to 13 residues. Germline CDR1 is GTSNPN and CDR2 is SVGIG (reference sequence). Trimming removed 4 bases from V and 2 bases from J, with 6 bases in between. In DNA form, the CDR3 reads TGTGCCTGGACAGGAACCTATAATTCACCCCTCCACTTT. This gives the protein CAWTGTYNSPLHF.

V and J are TRBV11-1 and TRBJ1-1; 8 bases map to TRBD1. With V trimmed by 6 bases and J by 7 bases, 10 bases remained unmatched. Per the germline V gene, CDR1 is SGHAT and CDR2 is FQDESV (reference sequence). The CDR3 totals 14 residues. This CDR3 is CASSLGRDRSEAFF. CDR3 in DNA: TGTGCCAGCAGTCTTGGTAGGGACAGGAGTGAAGCTTTCTTT.

This sequence joins TRBV4-2 and TRBJ1-2, with 7 nucleotides matching TRBD1. CDR1 LGHNA and CDR2 YNFKEQ come from the germline V gene. This CDR3 contains 13 residues. V lost 6 bases, J lost 5 bases, and 6 bases stayed unmatched. CDR3 nucleotide sequence: TGTGCCAGCAGGAGACAGGGTCGTTATGGCTACACCTTC. It translates to CASRRQGRYGYTF.

The chain couples TRBV15 to TRBJ1-2; 7 bases are shared with TRBD1. The CDR3 covers 13 residues. Unmatched junction bases numbered 10, after V lost 5 bases and J lost 10 bases. The germline V gene encodes CDR1 LNHNV and CDR2 YYDKDF (reference sequence). CDR3 bases: TGTGCCACCAGCGGTGGCTTGGGACAGCTCTACACCTTC. The encoded protein is CATSGGLGQLYTF.